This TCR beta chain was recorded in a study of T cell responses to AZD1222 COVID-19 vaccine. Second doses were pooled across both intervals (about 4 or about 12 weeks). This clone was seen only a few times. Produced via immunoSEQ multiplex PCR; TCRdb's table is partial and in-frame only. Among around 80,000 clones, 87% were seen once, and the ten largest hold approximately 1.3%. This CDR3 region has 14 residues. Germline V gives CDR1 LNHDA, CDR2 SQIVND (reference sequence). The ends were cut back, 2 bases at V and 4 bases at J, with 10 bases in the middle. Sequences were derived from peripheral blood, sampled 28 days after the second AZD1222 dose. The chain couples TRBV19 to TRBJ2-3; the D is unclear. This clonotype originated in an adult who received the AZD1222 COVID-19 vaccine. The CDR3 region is CASSIRRNSDTQYF. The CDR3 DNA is TGTGCCAGTAGTATAAGACGGAATTCAGATACGCAGTATTTT.